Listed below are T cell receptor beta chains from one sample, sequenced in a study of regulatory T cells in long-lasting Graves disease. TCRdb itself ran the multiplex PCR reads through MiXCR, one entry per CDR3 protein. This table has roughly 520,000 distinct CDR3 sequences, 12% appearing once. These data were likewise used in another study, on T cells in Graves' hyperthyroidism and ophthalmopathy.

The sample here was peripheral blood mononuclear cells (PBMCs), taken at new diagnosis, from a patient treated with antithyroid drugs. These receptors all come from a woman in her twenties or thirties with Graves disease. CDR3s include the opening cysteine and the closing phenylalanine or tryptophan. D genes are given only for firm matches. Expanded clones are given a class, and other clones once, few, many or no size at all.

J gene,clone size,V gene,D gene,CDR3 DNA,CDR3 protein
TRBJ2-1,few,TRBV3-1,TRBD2,TGTGCCAGCAGCCAAACTAGCGCTCTCTACAATGAGCAGTTCTTC,CASSQTSALYNEQFF
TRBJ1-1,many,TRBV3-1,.,TGTGCCAGCAGCCATCGACAGGTATCAACGTCTGAAGCTTTCTTT,CASSHRQVSTSEAFF
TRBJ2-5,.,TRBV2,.,TGTGCCAGCAGTTTGCGGCAGATCGAGGAGACCCAGTACTTC,CASSLRQIEETQYF
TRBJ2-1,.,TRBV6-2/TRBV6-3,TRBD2,TGTGCCAGCAGCCCGTTGGGACTAGCGGGAATTAATGAGCAGTTCTTC,CASSPLGLAGINEQFF
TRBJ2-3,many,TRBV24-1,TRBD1,TGTGCCACCGGACAGGCAAGCAAAACCGCAGATACGCAGTATTTT,CATGQASKTADTQYF
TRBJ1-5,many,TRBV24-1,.,TGTGCCACCGGCCCAGGGCCAGGCCAGCCCCAGCATTTT,CATGPGPGQPQHF
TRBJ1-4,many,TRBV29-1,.,TGCAGCGTTGCCCCCGGAGGGGAAAAACTGTTTTTT,CSVAPGGEKLFF
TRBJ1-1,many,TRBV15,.,TGTGCCACCAGCAGCCTTAGGACAGATCGAGCTTTCTTT,CATSSLRTDRAFF
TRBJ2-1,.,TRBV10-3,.,TGTGCCATCAGTACCGGGACCCGCTCCTACAATGAGCAGTTCTTC,CAISTGTRSYNEQFF
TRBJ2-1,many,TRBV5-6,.,TGTGCCAGCAGCTTCCCGGCTTCGAACTCCTACAATGAGCAGTTCTTC,CASSFPASNSYNEQFF
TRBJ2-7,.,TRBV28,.,TGTGCCAGCAGTTTGTTTTATTGGGCAGGACTATCGGGCAATGAGCAGTACTTC,CASSLFYWAGLSGNEQYF
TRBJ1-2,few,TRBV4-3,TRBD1,TGCGCCAGCAGCCCGACAGGGTACGCCGTCTCCTATGGCTACACCTTC,CASSPTGYAVSYGYTF
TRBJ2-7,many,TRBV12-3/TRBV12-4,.,TGTGCCAGCAGTTTAACAGGGCTTTCCTACGAGCAGTACTTC,CASSLTGLSYEQYF
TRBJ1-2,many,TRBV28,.,TGTGCCAGCAGTTTAACCGGACAAATCTATGGCTACACCTTC,CASSLTGQIYGYTF
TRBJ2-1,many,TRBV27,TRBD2,TGTGCCAGCAGGCCCATAAGAGCGGGGGGGTACAATGAGCAGTTCTTC,CASRPIRAGGYNEQFF
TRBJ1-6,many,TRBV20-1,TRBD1,TGCAGTGCAGGGGGCCGCGAGACAGTTCGCTCACCCCTCCACTTT,CSAGGRETVRSPLHF
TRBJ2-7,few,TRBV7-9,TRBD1,TGTGCCAGCAGCTCTATGGGACAGGCATCCTACGAGCAGTACTTC,CASSSMGQASYEQYF
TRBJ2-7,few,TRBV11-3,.,TGTGCCAGCAGCTTAGGGTTAACGGGAGTGGCCTACGAGCAGTACTTC,CASSLGLTGVAYEQYF
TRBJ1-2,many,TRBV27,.,TGTGCCAGCAGTTTGGGGTCTTCGATGGGGGAAGGCTACACCTTC,CASSLGSSMGEGYTF
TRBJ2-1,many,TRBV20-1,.,TGCAGTGCTCACACCGGGACCCGGAATGAGCAGTTCTTC,CSAHTGTRNEQFF
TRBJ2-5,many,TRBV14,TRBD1,TGTGCCAGCAGCCACGGACCGGGACAGGGGCCTCCGCTGTACTTC,CASSHGPGQGPPLYF
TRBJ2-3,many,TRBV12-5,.,TGTGCTAGTGGAGCCCAGGGGGATACGCAGTATTTT,CASGAQGDTQYF
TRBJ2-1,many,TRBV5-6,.,TGTGCCAGCACCAAGTACAATGAGCAGTTCTTC,CASTKYNEQFF
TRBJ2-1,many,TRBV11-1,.,TGTGCCAGCAGCCGTCACACCAATATACTTACAATGGAGCAGTTCTTC,CASSRHTNILTMEQFF
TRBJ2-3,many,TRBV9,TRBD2,TGTGCCAGCAGCGTCTTAGCGGGAGGACTCACAGATACGCAGTATTTT,CASSVLAGGLTDTQYF
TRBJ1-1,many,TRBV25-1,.,TGTGCCAGCAGTAATCACATCCGCACTGAAGCTTTCTTT,CASSNHIRTEAFF
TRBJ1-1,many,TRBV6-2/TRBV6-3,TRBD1,TGTGCCAGCAGTTACTCGTGGACAGGGTTGGGCACTGAAGCTTTCTTT,CASSYSWTGLGTEAFF
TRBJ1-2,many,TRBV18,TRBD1,TGTGCCAGCTCAGACACCGGGACAGGGTATCCTGGCTACACCTTC,CASSDTGTGYPGYTF
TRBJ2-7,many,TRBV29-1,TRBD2,TGCAGCGTGGCCCCTCGAGGGAGGGGCTACGAGCAGTACTTC,CSVAPRGRGYEQYF
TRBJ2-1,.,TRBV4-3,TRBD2,TGCGCCAGCAGCCAGGGTACGGCCCTAGCGGGGTACAATGAGCAGTTCTTC,CASSQGTALAGYNEQFF
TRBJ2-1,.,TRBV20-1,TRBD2,TGCAGTGCTAGGGGAGGGTCTGGGGGATCCTACAATGAGCAGTTCTTC,CSARGGSGGSYNEQFF
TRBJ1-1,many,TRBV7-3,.,TGTGCCAGCAGCTGGTACGAGGGCACTGAAGCTTTCTTT,CASSWYEGTEAFF
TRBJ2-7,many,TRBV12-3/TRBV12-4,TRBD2,TGTGCCAGCAGTTTAGGTGGTTGGACTAGCGGGATCAGCGGCGAGCAGTACTTC,CASSLGGWTSGISGEQYF
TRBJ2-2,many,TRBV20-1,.,TGCAGTGCTAGAGCCGGAGGGGCCACCGGGGAGCTGTTTTTT,CSARAGGATGELFF
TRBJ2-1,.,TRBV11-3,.,TGTGCCACCGATCTTCCGGGGGACACCAAGCGTACCAGGGCCAATGAGCAGTTCTTC,CATDLPGDTKRTRANEQFF
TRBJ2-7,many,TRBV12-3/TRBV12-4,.,TGTGCCAGCAGTTATGGGGTGTCCTACGAGCAGTACTTC,CASSYGVSYEQYF
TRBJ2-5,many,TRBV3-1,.,TGTGCCAGCAGCCAATCCTGGGACCTAAATAAAGAGACCCAGTACTTC,CASSQSWDLNKETQYF
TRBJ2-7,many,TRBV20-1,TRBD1,TGCAGTGCCTCAGACAGGGGGCGTTCGATTGACGAGCAGTACTTC,CSASDRGRSIDEQYF
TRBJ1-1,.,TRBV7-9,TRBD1,TGTGCCAGCAGTGACCACGAACCAGGGGGCACTGAAGCTTTCTTT,CASSDHEPGGTEAFF
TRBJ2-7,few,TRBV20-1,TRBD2,TGCAGTGCTAGAGAACGGACTAGCGGTTCCTACGAGCAGTACTTC,CSARERTSGSYEQYF
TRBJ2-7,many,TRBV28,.,TGTGCCAGCAGTCCCACAACGACCGGAGGGGTCTTCGAGGAGCAGTACTTC,CASSPTTTGGVFEEQYF
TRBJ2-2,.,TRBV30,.,TGTGCCCGAGGCGGGTTTAACACCGGGGAGCTGTTTTTT,CARGGFNTGELFF
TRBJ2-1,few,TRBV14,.,TGTGCCAGCAGCTTAGACCAGTCTCGATCCTACAATGAGCAGTTCTTC,CASSLDQSRSYNEQFF
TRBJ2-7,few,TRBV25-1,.,TGTGCCAGCAGTGAGGGGACGTGGCGGCAGTACTTC,CASSEGTWRQYF
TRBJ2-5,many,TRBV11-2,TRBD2,TGTGCCAGCAGCAGAACGGGACTAGCGGGAGAGACCCAGTACTTC,CASSRTGLAGETQYF
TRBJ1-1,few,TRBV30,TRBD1,TGTGCCTGGCCGGGACAGGGGTTTCCTACTGAAGCTTTCTTT,CAWPGQGFPTEAFF
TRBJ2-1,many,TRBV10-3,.,TGTGCCATCAGTGAGTGGAGGGGGGGACTACATCAGAGCTCCTACAATGAGCAGTTCTTC,CAISEWRGGLHQSSYNEQFF
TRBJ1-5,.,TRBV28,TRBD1,TGTGCCAGCAGTTTAGGGTCCAATAACAGGGGGGGACAGCCCCAGCATTTT,CASSLGSNNRGGQPQHF
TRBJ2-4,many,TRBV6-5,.,TGTGCCAGCAGTTCCCCCCGGGAGGCCAAAAACATTCAGTACTTC,CASSSPREAKNIQYF
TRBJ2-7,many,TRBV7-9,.,TGTGCCAGCAGCTTAGCGACCCAGCAGTACTTC,CASSLATQQYF